This T cell receptor beta chain derives from a study of blood T cell repertoires in COVID-19. At the level of the study: Spain, Italy and the United States supplied samples that represented acute and convalescent COVID-19. The analysed material was cDNA or gDNA that came from T cells, B-cell-depleted T cells, or PBMCs.

Measured with immunoSEQ multiplex PCR; TCRdb has only the in-frame clones, and not every one. The sample holds 90,000 or so clones, around 93% seen once. The CDR3 is 15 amino acids. Germline CDR1 SGHTA, CDR2 FQGNSA. The V end lost 6 bases, the J end lost 14 bases, and 23 bases lay between the germline ends. Sequencing used peripheral blood. The chain is built from TRBV7-2 and TRBJ1-6, with D tentatively TRBD1 (5 bases). This TCR was recovered from a human donor with active COVID-19. The donor label of this sample is uncertain. The CDR3 nucleotides are TGTGCCAGCAGTCCCGGGCTGGTTACAGGACCCACCCTCCACTTT. Amino acids: CASSPGLVTGPTLHF.